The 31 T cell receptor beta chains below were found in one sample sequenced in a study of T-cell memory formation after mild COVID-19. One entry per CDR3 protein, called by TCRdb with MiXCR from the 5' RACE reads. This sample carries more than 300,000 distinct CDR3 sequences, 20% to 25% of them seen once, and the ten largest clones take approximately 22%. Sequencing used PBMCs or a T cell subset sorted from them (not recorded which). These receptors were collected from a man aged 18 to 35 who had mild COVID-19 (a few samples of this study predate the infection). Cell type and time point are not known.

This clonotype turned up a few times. CDR3 sequence: CASHFLGGLTGELFF. CDR3 in DNA: TGTGCCAGCCACTTCCTCGGGGGGCTCACCGGGGAGCTGTTTTTT. The V gene is TRBV11-2, the J gene TRBJ2-2; a possible D gene is TRBD2 (7 bases). This CDR3 is built from 15 residues. V was cut by 8 bases and J by 4 bases, with 17 bases left in between. Germline assignment: CDR1 SGHAT and CDR2 FQNNGV. Variable domain in full (rest from reference TRBV11-2 and TRBJ2-2): EAGVAQSPRYKIIEKRQSVAFWCNPISGHATLYWYQQILGQGPKLLIQFQNNGVVDDSQLPKDRFSAERLKGVDSTLKIQPAKLEDSAVYLCASHFLGGLTGELFFGEGSRLTVL.

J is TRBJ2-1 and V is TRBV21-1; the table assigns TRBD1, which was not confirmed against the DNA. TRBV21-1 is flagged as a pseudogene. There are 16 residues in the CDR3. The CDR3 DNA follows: TGTGCCAGCAGCACACCGGGACAGGGGGCCTACAATGAGCAGTTCTTC. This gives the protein CASSTPGQGAYNEQFF.

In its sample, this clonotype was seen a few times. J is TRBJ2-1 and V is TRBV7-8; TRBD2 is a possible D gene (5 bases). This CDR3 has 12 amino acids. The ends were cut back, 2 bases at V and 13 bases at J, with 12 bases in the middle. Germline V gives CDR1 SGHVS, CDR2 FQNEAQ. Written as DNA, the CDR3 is TGTGCCAGCAGCTTACTAGAGACGGGACAGTTCTTC. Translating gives CASSLLETGQFF.

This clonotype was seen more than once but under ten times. The CDR3 sequence is CASRQGSSYNEQFF. DNA of the CDR3: TGTGCCAGCAGACAGGGAAGCTCCTACAATGAGCAGTTCTTC. The V and J genes are TRBV28 and TRBJ2-1; a weak D match, TRBD1 (6 bases). Trimming shortened V by 6 bases and J by 0 bases, and 9 bases separated the two germline ends. The CDR3 runs to 14 residues. Per the germline V gene, CDR1 is MDHEN and CDR2 is SYDVKM.

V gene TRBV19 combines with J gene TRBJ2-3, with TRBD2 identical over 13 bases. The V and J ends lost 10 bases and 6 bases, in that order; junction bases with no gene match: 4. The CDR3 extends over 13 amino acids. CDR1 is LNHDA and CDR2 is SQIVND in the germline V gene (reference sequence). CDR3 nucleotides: TGTGCCACCACGGGACTAGCGGGGGATACGCAGTATTTT. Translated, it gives CATTGLAGDTQYF.

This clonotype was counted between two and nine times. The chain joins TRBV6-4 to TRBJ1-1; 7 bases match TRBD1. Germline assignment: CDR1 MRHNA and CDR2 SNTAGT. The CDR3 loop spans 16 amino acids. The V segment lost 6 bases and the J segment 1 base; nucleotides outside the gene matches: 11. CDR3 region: CASRTQDRQGNTEAFF. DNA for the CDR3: TGTGCCAGCAGGACCCAGGACAGGCAGGGGAACACTGAAGCTTTCTTT.

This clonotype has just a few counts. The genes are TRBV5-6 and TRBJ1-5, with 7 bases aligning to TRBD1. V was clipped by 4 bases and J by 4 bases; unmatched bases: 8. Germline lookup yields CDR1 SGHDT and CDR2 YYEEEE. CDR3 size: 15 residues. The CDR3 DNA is TGTGCCAGCAGCGCCAGGACAGGTGCGAATCAGCCCCAGCATTTT. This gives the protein CASSARTGANQPQHF.

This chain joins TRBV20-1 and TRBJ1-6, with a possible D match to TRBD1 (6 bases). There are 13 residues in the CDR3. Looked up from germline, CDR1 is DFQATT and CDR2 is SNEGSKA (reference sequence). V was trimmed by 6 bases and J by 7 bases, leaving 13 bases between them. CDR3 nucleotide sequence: TGCAGTGCCATCTCCCAGGGGAATTCACCCCTCCACTTT. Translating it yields CSAISQGNSPLHF.

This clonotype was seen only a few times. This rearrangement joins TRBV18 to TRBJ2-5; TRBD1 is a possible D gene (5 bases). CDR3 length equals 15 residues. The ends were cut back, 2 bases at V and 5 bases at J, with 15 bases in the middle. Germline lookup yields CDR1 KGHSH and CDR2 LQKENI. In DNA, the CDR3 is TGTGCCAGCTCACCATCAAGGGCAGGGCTGGAGACCCAGTACTTC. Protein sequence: CASSPSRAGLETQYF.

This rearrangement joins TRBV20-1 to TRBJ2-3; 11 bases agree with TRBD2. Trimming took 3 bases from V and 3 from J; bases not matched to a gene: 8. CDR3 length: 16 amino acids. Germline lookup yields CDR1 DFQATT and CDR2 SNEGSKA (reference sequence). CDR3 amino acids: CSASGVAGGRTDTQYF. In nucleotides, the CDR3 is TGCAGTGCTAGTGGGGTAGCGGGGGGGAGAACAGATACGCAGTATTTT.

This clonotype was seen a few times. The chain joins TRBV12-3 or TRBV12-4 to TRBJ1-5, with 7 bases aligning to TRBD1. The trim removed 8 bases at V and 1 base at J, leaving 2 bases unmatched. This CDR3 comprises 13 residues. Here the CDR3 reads CASQGQSNQPQHF. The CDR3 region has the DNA TGTGCCAGCCAGGGACAGAGCAATCAGCCCCAGCATTTT.

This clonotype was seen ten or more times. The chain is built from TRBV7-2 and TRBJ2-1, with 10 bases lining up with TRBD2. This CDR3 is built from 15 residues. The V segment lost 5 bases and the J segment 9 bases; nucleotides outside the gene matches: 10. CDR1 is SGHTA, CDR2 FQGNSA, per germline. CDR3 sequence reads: CASSPPQRGGIEQFF. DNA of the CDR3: TGTGCCAGCAGCCCACCCCAGCGGGGGGGTATTGAGCAGTTCTTC.

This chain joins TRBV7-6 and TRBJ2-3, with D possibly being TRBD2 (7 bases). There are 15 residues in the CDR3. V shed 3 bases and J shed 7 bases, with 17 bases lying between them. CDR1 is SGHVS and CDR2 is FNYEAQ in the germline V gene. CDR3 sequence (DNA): TGTGCCAGCAGCTTGGTGGGGGGGCCTACAAATACGCAGTATTTT. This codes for CASSLVGGPTNTQYF.

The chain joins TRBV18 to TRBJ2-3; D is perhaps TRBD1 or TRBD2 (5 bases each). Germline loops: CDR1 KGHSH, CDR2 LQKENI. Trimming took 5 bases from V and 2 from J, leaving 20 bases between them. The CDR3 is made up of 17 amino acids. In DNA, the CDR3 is TGTGCCAGCTCATCACAGGACGGGGTGGGAAACACAGATACGCAGTATTTT. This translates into CASSSQDGVGNTDTQYF.

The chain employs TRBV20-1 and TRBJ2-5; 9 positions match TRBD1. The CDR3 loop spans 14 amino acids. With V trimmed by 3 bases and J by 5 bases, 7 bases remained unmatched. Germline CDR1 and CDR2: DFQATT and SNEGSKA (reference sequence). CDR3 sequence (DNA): TGCAGTGCTAGGAAGACAGGGGGAGTGGAGACCCAGTACTTC. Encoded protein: CSARKTGGVETQYF.

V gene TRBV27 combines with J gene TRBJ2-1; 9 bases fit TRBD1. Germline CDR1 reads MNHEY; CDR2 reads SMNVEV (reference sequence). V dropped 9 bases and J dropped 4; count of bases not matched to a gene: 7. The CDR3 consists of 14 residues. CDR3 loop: CASKTGTGYNEQFF. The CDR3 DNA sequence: TGTGCCAGTAAAACCGGGACAGGGTACAATGAGCAGTTCTTC.

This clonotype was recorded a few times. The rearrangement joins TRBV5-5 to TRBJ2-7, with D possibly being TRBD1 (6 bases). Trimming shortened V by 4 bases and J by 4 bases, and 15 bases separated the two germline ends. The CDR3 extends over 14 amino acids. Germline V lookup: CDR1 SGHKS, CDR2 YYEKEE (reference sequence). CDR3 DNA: TGTGCCAGCAGCCCCGGGACAAATATTTACGAGCAGTACGTC. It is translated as CASSPGTNIYEQYV.

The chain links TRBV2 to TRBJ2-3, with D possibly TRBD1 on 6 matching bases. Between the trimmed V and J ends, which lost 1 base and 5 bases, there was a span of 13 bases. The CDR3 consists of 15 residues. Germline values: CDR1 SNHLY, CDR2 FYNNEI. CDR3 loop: CASSEEAGVQDTQYF. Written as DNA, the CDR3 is TGTGCCAGCAGTGAAGAGGCAGGGGTCCAAGATACGCAGTATTTT.

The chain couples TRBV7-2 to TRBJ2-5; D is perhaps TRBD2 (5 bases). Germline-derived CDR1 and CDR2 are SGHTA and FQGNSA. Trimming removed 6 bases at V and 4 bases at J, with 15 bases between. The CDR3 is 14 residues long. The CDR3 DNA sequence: TGTGCCAGCAGAGTAGGGTGGGGAGTAGAGACCCAGTACTTC. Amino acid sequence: CASRVGWGVETQYF.

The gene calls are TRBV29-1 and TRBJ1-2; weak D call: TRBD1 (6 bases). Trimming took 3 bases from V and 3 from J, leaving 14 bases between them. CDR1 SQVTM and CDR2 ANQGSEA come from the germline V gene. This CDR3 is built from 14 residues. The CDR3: CSVEPRDTYYGYTF. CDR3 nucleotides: TGCAGCGTTGAGCCGAGGGACACATACTATGGCTACACCTTC.

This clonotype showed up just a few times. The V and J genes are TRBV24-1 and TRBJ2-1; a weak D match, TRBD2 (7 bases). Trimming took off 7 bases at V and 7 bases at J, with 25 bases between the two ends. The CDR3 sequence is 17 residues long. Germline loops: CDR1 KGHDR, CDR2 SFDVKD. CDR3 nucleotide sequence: TGTGCCACCAGCCAGTCGGCGGGGGCCTTAAGAGGTAATGAGCAGTTCTTC. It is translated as CATSQSAGALRGNEQFF.

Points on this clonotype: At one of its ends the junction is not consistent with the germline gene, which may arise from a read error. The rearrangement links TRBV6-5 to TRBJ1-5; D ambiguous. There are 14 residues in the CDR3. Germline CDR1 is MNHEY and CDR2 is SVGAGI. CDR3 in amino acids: CSSLNPGRNQPQHF. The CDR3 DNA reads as TGTTCCAGCCTCAATCCGGGCCGCAATCAGCCCCAGCATTTT.

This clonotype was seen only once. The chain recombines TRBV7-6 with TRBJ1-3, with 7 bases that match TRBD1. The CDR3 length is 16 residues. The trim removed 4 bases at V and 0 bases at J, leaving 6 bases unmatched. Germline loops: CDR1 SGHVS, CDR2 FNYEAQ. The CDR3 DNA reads TGTGCCAGCAGCTCCACAGGGGAGCGCTCTGGAAACACCATATATTTT. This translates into CASSSTGERSGNTIYF.

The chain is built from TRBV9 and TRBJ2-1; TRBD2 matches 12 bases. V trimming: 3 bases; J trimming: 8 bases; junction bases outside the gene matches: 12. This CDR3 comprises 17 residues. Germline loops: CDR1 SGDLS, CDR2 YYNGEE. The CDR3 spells CASSGTSGEQGLDEQFF. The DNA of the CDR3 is TGTGCCAGCAGCGGGACTAGCGGGGAACAAGGCCTTGATGAGCAGTTCTTC. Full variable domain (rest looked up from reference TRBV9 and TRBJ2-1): DSGVTQTPKHLITATGQRVTLRCSPRSGDLSVYWYQQSLDQGLQFLIQYYNGEERAKGNILERFSAQQFPDLHSELNLSSLELGDSALYFCASSGTSGEQGLDEQFFGPGTRLTVL.

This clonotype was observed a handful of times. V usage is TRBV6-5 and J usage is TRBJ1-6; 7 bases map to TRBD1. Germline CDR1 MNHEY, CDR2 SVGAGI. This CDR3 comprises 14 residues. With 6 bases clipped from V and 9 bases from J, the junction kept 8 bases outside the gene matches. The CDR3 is CASREEGTVSPLHF. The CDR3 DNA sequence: TGTGCCAGCAGGGAAGAGGGGACAGTTTCACCCCTCCACTTT.

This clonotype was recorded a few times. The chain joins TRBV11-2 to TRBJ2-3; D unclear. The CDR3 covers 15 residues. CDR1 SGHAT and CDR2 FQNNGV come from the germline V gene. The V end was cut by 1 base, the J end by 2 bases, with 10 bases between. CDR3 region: CASSLVASHTDTQYF. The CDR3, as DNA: TGTGCCAGCAGCTTAGTTGCCAGCCACACAGATACGCAGTATTTT. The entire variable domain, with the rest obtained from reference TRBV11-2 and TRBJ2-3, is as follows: EAGVAQSPRYKIIEKRQSVAFWCNPISGHATLYWYQQILGQGPKLLIQFQNNGVVDDSQLPKDRFSAERLKGVDSTLKIQPAKLEDSAVYLCASSLVASHTDTQYFGPGTRLTVL.

The CDR3 reads CASSLKQDSFYGYTF. The CDR3 bases are TGTGCCAGCAGCCTGAAACAGGATTCCTTCTATGGCTACACCTTC. V is TRBV3-1 and J is TRBJ1-2; tentatively, D is TRBD1 (5 bases). Trimming shortened V by 4 bases and J by 4 bases, and 16 bases separated the two germline ends. The germline V gene has CDR1 LGHDT and CDR2 YNNKEL (reference sequence). This CDR3 has 15 amino acids. Full variable domain (missing parts from reference TRBV3-1 and TRBJ1-2): DTAVSQTPKYLVTQMGNDKSIKCEQNLGHDTMYWYKQDSKKFLKIMFSYNNKELIINETVPNRFSPKSPDKAHLNLHINSLELGDSAVYFCASSLKQDSFYGYTFGSGTRLTVV.

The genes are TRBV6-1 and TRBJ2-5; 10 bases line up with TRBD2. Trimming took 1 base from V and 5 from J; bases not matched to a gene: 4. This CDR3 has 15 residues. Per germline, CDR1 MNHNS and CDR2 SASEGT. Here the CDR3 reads CASSEVGTSVETQYF. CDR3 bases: TGTGCCAGCAGTGAAGTTGGGACTAGCGTTGAGACCCAGTACTTC.

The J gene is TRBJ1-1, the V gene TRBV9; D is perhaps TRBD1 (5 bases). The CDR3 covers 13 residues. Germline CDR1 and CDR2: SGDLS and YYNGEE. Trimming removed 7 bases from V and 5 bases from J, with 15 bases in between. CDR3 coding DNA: TGTGCCAGCGCGCGGGGGGAGGGAACTGAAGCTTTCTTT. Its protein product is CASARGEGTEAFF.

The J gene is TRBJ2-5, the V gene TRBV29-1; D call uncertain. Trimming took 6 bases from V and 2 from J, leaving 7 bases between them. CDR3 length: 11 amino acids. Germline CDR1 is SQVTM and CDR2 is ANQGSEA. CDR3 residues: CSVARQETQYF. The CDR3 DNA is TGCAGCGTCGCCAGGCAAGAGACCCAGTACTTC.

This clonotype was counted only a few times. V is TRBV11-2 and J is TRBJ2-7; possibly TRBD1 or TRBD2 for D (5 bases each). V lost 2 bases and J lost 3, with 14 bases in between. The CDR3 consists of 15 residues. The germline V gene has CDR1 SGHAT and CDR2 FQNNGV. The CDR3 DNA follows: TGTGCCAGCAGCTTAACCCGGGACGGGTACTACGAGCAGTACTTC. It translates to CASSLTRDGYYEQYF.